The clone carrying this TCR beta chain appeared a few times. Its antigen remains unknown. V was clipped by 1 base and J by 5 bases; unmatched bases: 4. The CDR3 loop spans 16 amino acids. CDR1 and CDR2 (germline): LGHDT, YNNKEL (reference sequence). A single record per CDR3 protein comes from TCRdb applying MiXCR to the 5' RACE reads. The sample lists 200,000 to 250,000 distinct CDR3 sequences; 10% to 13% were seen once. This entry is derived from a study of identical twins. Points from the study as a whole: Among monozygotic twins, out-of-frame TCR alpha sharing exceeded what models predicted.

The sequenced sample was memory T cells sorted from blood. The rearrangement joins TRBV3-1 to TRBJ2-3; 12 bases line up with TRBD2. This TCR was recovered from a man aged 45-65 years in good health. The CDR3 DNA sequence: TGTGCCAGCAGCCAAGGACTAGCGGGAGCTAAAGATACGCAGTATTTT. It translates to CASSQGLAGAKDTQYF.